One sample yielded the 30 T cell receptor beta chains listed below, sequenced in a study of identical twins (dated by TCRdb to 2016 to 2017). The library was built by means of 5' RACE. Sequenced using an Illumina HiSeq 2000. TCRdb applied fastp at Q25 and MiXCR to the public reads, then kept only in-frame beta chains. Under each unique CDR3 protein, matching rows form one entry showing the most common genes and DNA. Across this sample there are about 470,000 distinct CDR3 sequences, with about 24% seen only once. Of the sample, 2.5% to 3.5% is held by the ten largest clones. This sample was also put to use in a study of T cells expressing NK-cell markers.

The sequencing sample was made of CD4+ T cells sorted from blood. These receptors originate from a woman aged 18-29 years in good health.

V usage is TRBV20-1 and J usage is TRBJ1-5; a weak D match, TRBD1 (5 bases). CDR3 length equals 12 residues. Germline CDR1 is DFQATT and CDR2 is SNEGSKA (reference sequence). The V end was cut by 5 bases, the J end by 7 bases, with 12 bases between. CDR3 region: CSARQFSQPQHF. CDR3 sequence (DNA): TGCAGTGCTCGACAGTTCTCACAGCCCCAGCATTTT.

The chain carries TRBV12-3 or TRBV12-4 and TRBJ2-5, with 7 bases aligning to TRBD1. This CDR3 comprises 14 residues. The ends lost 5 bases at V and 4 bases at J; junction bases unmatched: 7. CDR3 in DNA: TGTGCCAGCAGTCGGCACAGGGGCTTAGAGACCCAGTACTTC. Protein sequence: CASSRHRGLETQYF.

This clonotype was found a few times. The chain carries TRBV29-1 and TRBJ2-1; 13 nucleotides match TRBD2. Trimming removed 5 bases from V and 1 base from J; junction bases left unmatched: 8. CDR3 size: 17 residues. Germline V gene lookup returns CDR1 SQVTM and CDR2 ANQGSEA. The CDR3 bases are TGCAGCGTTAGGAAACTAGCGGGAGGGCCTTCCTACAATGAGCAGTTCTTC. It specifies CSVRKLAGGPSYNEQFF.

This chain joins TRBV11-1 and TRBJ2-3; 7 nucleotides align to TRBD2. This CDR3 has 18 residues. The V and J ends lost 6 bases and 4 bases, in that order; junction bases with no gene match: 19. CDR1 and CDR2 (germline): SGHAT, FQDESV (reference sequence). CDR3 region: CASRPPLTRGEKADTQYF. CDR3 nucleotides: TGTGCCAGCAGACCCCCCCTAACCCGGGGGGAGAAGGCAGATACGCAGTATTTT.

This chain uses TRBV5-6 with TRBJ2-3; D assignment may be TRBD1 or TRBD2 (5 bases each). Trimming shortened V by 0 bases and J by 3 bases, and 8 bases separated the two germline ends. Germline CDR1 SGHDT, CDR2 YYEEEE. The CDR3 covers 14 residues. CDR3 DNA sequence: TGTGCCAGCAGCTTGGTGGGACCTACAGATACGCAGTATTTT. Its protein is CASSLVGPTDTQYF.

The rearrangement joins TRBV7-8 to TRBJ1-1; 9 bases agree with TRBD1. The length of the CDR3 is 16 residues. V gave up 7 bases and J gave up 5 bases; unmatched junction bases: 14. CDR1 is SGHVS and CDR2 is FQNEAQ in the germline V gene. CDR3 in amino acids: CASISQDRGRGTEAFF. CDR3 in DNA: TGTGCCAGCATTTCCCAGGACAGGGGAAGAGGGACTGAAGCTTTCTTT.

The chain uses TRBV12-3 or TRBV12-4 and TRBJ2-5; D not certain. Trimming shortened V by 6 bases and J by 5 bases, and 13 bases separated the two germline ends. CDR3 length equals 13 residues. The CDR3 bases are TGTGCCAGCAGGCCCGGTCTGGGGGAGACCCAGTACTTC. Amino acids: CASRPGLGETQYF.

The rearrangement joins TRBV5-1 to TRBJ2-3; D is ambiguous. V gave up 4 bases and J gave up 6 bases, with 15 bases separating them. The germline CDR1 and CDR2 sequences are SGHRS and YFSETQ. The CDR3 consists of 14 residues. For the CDR3, the DNA is TGCGCCAGCAGCCGCCCAAAGGGTGCGGATACGCAGTATTTT. It specifies CASSRPKGADTQYF. The complete variable domain, with remaining parts taken from reference TRBV5-1 and TRBJ2-3, reads KAGVTQTPRYLIKTRGQQVTLSCSPISGHRSVSWYQQTPGQGLQFLFEYFSETQRNKGNFPGRFSGRQFSNSRSEMNVSTLELGDSALYLCASSRPKGADTQYFGPGTRLTVL.

J is TRBJ1-1 and V is TRBV29-1; D not certain. The CDR3 contains 13 residues. Between the trimmed V and J ends, which lost 3 bases and 0 bases, there was a span of 8 bases. Germline V gene data show CDR1 as SQVTM and CDR2 as ANQGSEA. The CDR3 is CSVDEAMNTEAFF. The CDR3 DNA is TGCAGCGTTGATGAGGCCATGAACACTGAAGCTTTCTTT.

In its sample, this clonotype was seen a few times. The chain has TRBV13 and TRBJ1-5; tentatively, D is TRBD1 (6 bases). V was trimmed by 7 bases and J by 0 bases, leaving 16 bases between them. Germline V gene sequence: CDR1 PRHDT, CDR2 FYEKMQ (reference sequence). CDR3 length: 16 residues. The CDR3 sequence is CASILGGTSSNQPQHF. CDR3 in DNA: TGTGCCAGCATCCTAGGGGGAACTTCTAGCAATCAGCCCCAGCATTTT.

The sample holds a few counts of this clonotype. The V gene is TRBV11-1, the J gene TRBJ2-3, with 13 bases matching TRBD2. The CDR3 contains 18 residues. The V gene's germline CDR1 is SGHAT and CDR2 FQDESV (reference sequence). The junction had 8 bases not matched to a gene; V was cut back by 5 bases and J by 0 bases. The CDR3: CASSPGLAGPISTDTQYF. DNA of the CDR3: TGTGCCAGCAGCCCGGGACTAGCGGGACCGATTAGCACAGATACGCAGTATTTT.

This clonotype was seen a handful of times. The rearrangement joins TRBV6-1 to TRBJ1-5; 7 nucleotides line up with TRBD1. Germline lookup yields CDR1 MNHNS and CDR2 SASEGT. The CDR3 contains 14 residues. Trimming removed 7 bases from V and 11 bases from J; junction bases left unmatched: 14. CDR3 loop: CASKKRQGEVAQHF. CDR3 nucleotides: TGTGCCAGCAAAAAAAGACAGGGAGAGGTGGCCCAGCATTTT.

The gene calls are TRBV12-3 or TRBV12-4 and TRBJ1-2, with 8 nucleotides matching TRBD1. The CDR3 runs 16 residues. The ends lost 4 bases at V and 5 bases at J; junction bases unmatched: 12. The CDR3 DNA follows: TGTGCCAGCAGTTCCCTAGGGACAGGCGGCTATTATGGCTACACCTTC. It translates to CASSSLGTGGYYGYTF.

This sequence joins TRBV21-1 and TRBJ2-4; the D call of TRBD2 is as the table states it, not checked on the DNA. TRBV21-1 counts as a pseudogene. The CDR3 runs 13 residues. The CDR3 reads CASGWEDKNIQYF. CDR3 coding DNA: TGTGCCAGCGGATGGGAGGACAAAAACATTCAGTACTTC.

This clonotype was counted a few times. This chain connects TRBV5-1 to TRBJ2-4; 7 nucleotides line up with TRBD1. CDR1 and CDR2 from the germline V gene are SGHRS and YFSETQ. The CDR3 contains 15 residues. V was pared by 1 base and J by 3 bases, with 4 bases of the junction left unmatched. The CDR3 bases are TGCGCCAGCAGCTTGTGGCAGGGGGACAAAAACATTCAGTACTTC. Translated, it gives CASSLWQGDKNIQYF.

The CDR3 sequence: CASSHPRTVGDGTYEQYF. The CDR3 coding sequence is TGTGCCAGCAGCCATCCGAGGACTGTCGGGGATGGTACCTACGAGCAGTACTTC. V is TRBV11-1 and J is TRBJ2-7, with a weak D call TRBD2 (5 bases). From germline, CDR1 is SGHAT and CDR2 FQDESV (reference sequence). V lost 5 bases to trimming and J lost 2 bases, with 25 bases between them. The CDR3 length is 18 residues.

This clonotype was counted a few times. V and J are TRBV7-2 and TRBJ2-1, with 11 nucleotides matching TRBD2. Germline lookup yields CDR1 SGHTA and CDR2 FQGNSA. This CDR3 comprises 15 residues. J lost 3 bases, V lost 3 bases, and 1 base had no gene match. This CDR3 reads CASSLTSGIYNEQFF. The CDR3 region has the DNA TGTGCCAGCAGCTTGACTAGCGGGATCTACAATGAGCAGTTCTTC.

There are a few counts of this clonotype. The rearrangement joins TRBV20-1 to TRBJ2-3, with D possibly matching TRBD2 (6 bases). V lost 5 bases and J 6 bases, leaving 12 bases between the germline ends. Germline V gives CDR1 DFQATT, CDR2 SNEGSKA (reference sequence). This CDR3 contains 12 residues. The CDR3 sequence is CSAPTRGDTQYF. Written as DNA, the CDR3 is TGCAGTGCTCCGACTAGGGGCGATACGCAGTATTTT.

The V and J genes are TRBV10-3 and TRBJ2-7; TRBD1 aligns across 11 bases. Trimming at V came to 5 bases and at J to 6 bases, leaving 6 bases not matched to a gene. The germline CDR1 and CDR2 sequences are ENHRY and SYGVKD. This CDR3 spans 14 amino acids. DNA for the CDR3: TGTGCCATCAGTCTGGGACAGGGGGAGGGCGAGCAGTACTTC. It specifies CAISLGQGEGEQYF.

The chain has TRBV5-6 and TRBJ2-3; 10 bases fit TRBD2. V shed 6 bases and J 3 bases; nucleotides not matched to a gene: 7. This CDR3 is 15 amino acids long. From germline, CDR1 is SGHDT and CDR2 YYEEEE. The chain's CDR3 is CASTLAGVATDTQYF. The CDR3 DNA reads as TGTGCCAGCACTCTAGCGGGAGTCGCGACAGATACGCAGTATTTT.

This chain uses TRBV9 with TRBJ2-1; a weak D match, TRBD1 (6 bases). There are 13 residues in the CDR3. V lost 1 base and J lost 10, with 12 bases in between. Germline V CDR1 and CDR2: SGDLS, YYNGEE. CDR3 sequence reads: CASSVLYGGEQFF. The CDR3 DNA sequence: TGTGCCAGCAGCGTACTGTATGGGGGCGAGCAGTTCTTC. Using reference TRBV9 and TRBJ2-1 for the parts outside the CDR3, the full variable domain is DSGVTQTPKHLITATGQRVTLRCSPRSGDLSVYWYQQSLDQGLQFLIQYYNGEERAKGNILERFSAQQFPDLHSELNLSSLELGDSALYFCASSVLYGGEQFFGPGTRLTVL.

This clonotype has a handful of counts. The V call is TRBV10-3, the J call TRBJ2-1, with D perhaps given as TRBD1 or TRBD2 (5 bases each). Trimming stripped 10 bases from V and 9 bases from J, with 25 bases between. There are 15 residues in the CDR3. Germline lookup yields CDR1 ENHRY and CDR2 SYGVKD. The CDR3 DNA reads as TGTGCCACCACCCCCGGGACGAAGGCCCTGAGTGAGCAGTTCTTC. It yields the protein CATTPGTKALSEQFF.

The J gene is TRBJ2-7, the V gene TRBV4-3; weak D call: TRBD1 (6 bases). The germline V gene has CDR1 LGHNA and CDR2 YSLEER. The CDR3 runs to 15 residues. The ends were cut back, 0 bases at V and 3 bases at J, with 12 bases in the middle. The CDR3 DNA reads as TGCGCCAGCAGCCAAGATGGGACACCGTTCTACGAGCAGTACTTC. As protein: CASSQDGTPFYEQYF.

Only a few counts were recorded for this clonotype. The V call is TRBV12-3 or TRBV12-4, the J call TRBJ1-1; D remains unclear. V lost 6 bases to trimming and J lost 2 bases, with 13 bases between them. CDR3 length: 14 amino acids. As DNA, the CDR3 is TGTGCCAGCAGCCCCGGGCAGATTAACACTGAAGCTTTCTTT. This translates into CASSPGQINTEAFF.

The CDR3 region is CAIASGVSNEQFF. The DNA of the CDR3 is TGTGCCATTGCTAGCGGGGTATCGAATGAGCAGTTCTTC. This rearrangement joins TRBV10-3 to TRBJ2-1, with TRBD2 identical over 9 bases. The CDR3 spans 13 residues. J lost 7 bases, V lost 9 bases, and 7 bases had no gene match. Per the germline V gene, CDR1 is ENHRY and CDR2 is SYGVKD.

This chain links TRBV20-1 with TRBJ1-3; D ambiguous. The V gene lost 3 bases and the J gene lost 4 bases, with 4 bases spanning the gap. This CDR3 is built from 11 residues. Germline CDR1 and CDR2: DFQATT and SNEGSKA (reference sequence). The CDR3 here is CSASYGNTIYF. The CDR3 coding sequence is TGCAGTGCTAGTTACGGAAACACCATATATTTT.

This clonotype was observed a few times. The chain couples TRBV6-5 to TRBJ2-7; 7 bases line up with TRBD1. CDR3 length equals 15 residues. Germline V gives CDR1 MNHEY, CDR2 SVGAGI. J was trimmed by 5 bases and V by 0 bases; bases with no gene match: 7. This CDR3 reads CASSYSIRGIHEQYF. In DNA form, the CDR3 reads TGTGCCAGCAGTTACTCGATCAGGGGGATCCACGAGCAGTACTTC.

For the CDR3, the DNA is TGTGCCAGCAGCCAGGCCCCGACAGGGGGAGAAGATACGCAGTATTTT. It encodes CASSQAPTGGEDTQYF. The chain links TRBV4-2 to TRBJ2-3, with TRBD1 matching over 9 bases. CDR1 is LGHNA and CDR2 is YNFKEQ in the germline V gene. This CDR3 comprises 16 residues. V lost 3 bases, J lost 5 bases, and 9 bases stayed unmatched.

The chain recombines TRBV5-1 with TRBJ1-2, with a tentative D call TRBD1 (6 bases). The CDR3 length is 13 residues. Germline assignment: CDR1 SGHRS and CDR2 YFSETQ. The V end was cut by 3 bases, the J end by 5 bases, with 11 bases between. The CDR3 nucleotides are TGCGCCAGCAGCTCACAGGGTTCGTATGGCTACACCTTC. It encodes CASSSQGSYGYTF.

This chain links TRBV3-1 with TRBJ2-3; TRBD2 agrees at 9 bases. Per germline, CDR1 LGHDT and CDR2 YNNKEL (reference sequence). The CDR3 contains 17 residues. V dropped 4 bases and J dropped 0; count of bases not matched to a gene: 8. CDR3 region: CASSPRLAVFSTDTQYF. In DNA, the CDR3 is TGTGCCAGCAGCCCCAGACTAGCGGTCTTTAGCACAGATACGCAGTATTTT.